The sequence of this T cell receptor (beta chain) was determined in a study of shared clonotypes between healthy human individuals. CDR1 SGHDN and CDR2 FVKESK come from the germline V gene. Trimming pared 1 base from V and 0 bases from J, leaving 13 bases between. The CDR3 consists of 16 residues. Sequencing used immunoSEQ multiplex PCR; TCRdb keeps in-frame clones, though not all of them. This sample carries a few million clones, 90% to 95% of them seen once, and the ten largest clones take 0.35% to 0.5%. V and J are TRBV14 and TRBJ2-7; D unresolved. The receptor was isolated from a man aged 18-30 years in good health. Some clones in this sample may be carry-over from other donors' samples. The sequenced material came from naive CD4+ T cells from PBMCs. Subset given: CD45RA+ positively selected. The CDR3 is CASSQVKTEYSYEQYF. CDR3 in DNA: TGTGCCAGCAGCCAAGTTAAGACGGAGTACTCCTACGAGCAGTACTTC.